This TCR beta chain was found in a study of somatic mutations in cytotoxic T cells in rheumatoid arthritis. Study-level background: A subset of V beta antibody-stained T-cell populations was isolated by flow sorting, reaching nearly 100% purity, and this subset included V beta1+ cells that went on to TCRB sequencing. General observations from the study: Measurement of CD8+ T-cell clonality revealed no significant difference between rheumatoid arthritis patients and age-matched healthy controls. Per patient, the largest CD8+ clone was found to exceed 20% of CD8+ cells in about an eighth of the roughly 65 cases.

The germline CDR1 and CDR2 sequences are MNHEY and SMNVEV (reference sequence). V was pared by 5 bases and J by 8 bases, with 9 bases between. The CDR3 is made up of 12 amino acids. The protocol was immunoSEQ multiplex PCR, while the TCRdb copy is restricted to in-frame clones and leaves out a portion. The table shows some 38,000 clones, with around 80% occurring only once. There are a few counts of this clone. Its antigen is not known. This rearrangement joins TRBV27 to TRBJ1-4; D is unclear. Sequencing input: CD8+ T cells sorted from blood. The receptor was isolated from a man aged 40-50 years in good health. The CDR3 DNA follows: TGTGCCAGCAGTCGTCGTGGGGAAAAACTGTTTTTT. This codes for CASSRRGEKLFF. Complete variable domain (other parts from reference TRBV27 and TRBJ1-4): EAQVTQNPRYLITVTGKKLTVTCSQNMNHEYMSWYRQDPGLGLRQIYYSMNVEVTDKGDVPEGYKVSRKEKRNFPLILESPSPNQTSLYFCASSRRGEKLFFGSGTQLSVL.